This TCR beta chain was recorded in a study of cytomegalovirus exposure and HLA in healthy donors. The CDR3 has 14 residues. V was clipped by 5 bases and J by 11 bases, with 18 bases between them. Germline V gives CDR1 MNHEY, CDR2 SVGAGI. It was with 60 Vbeta and 13 Jbeta primers that the PCR ran. Per the original data handling: In a later analysis, of 80 million to 90 million unique beta chains, about 12 million appeared in at least two donors. TCRdb's table, derived via immunoSEQ multiplex PCR, lists solely in-frame clones and lacks some. The DNA gave D and trimming, while V, J and clone size come from that table. The sample records some 150,000 clones, roughly 76% being singletons.

The origin of this receptor is a woman aged 45 to 65 in good health and CMV-seronegative. Sequencing was done on a sample of PBMCs. The V gene is TRBV6-5, the J gene TRBJ1-4, with D possibly matching TRBD1 (6 bases). CDR3 bases: TGTGCCAGCAGTCTGGGACAAGGCTTAGCGAAACTGTTTTTT. Translated: CASSLGQGLAKLFF.